This TCR beta chain appears in the sequencing data of a study of radiotherapy plus CTLA-4 blockade in lung cancer. Findings and caveats of the study: According to reports, early shifts in blood T cell clones, alongside interferon-beta, forecast response most accurately. In blood, tumor-derived TCR clones expanded after radiotherapy plus ipilimumab.

Only in-frame clones appear in the TCRdb table, and some are missing; sequencing was by immunoSEQ multiplex PCR. The data show 85,000 to 120,000 clones, with around 85% seen just once and roughly 2.5% held by the top ten. Note on this clone: The target antigen is unknown.

CDR1 is SGHVS and CDR2 is FQNEAQ in the germline V gene. CDR3 length: 14 amino acids. This TCR was sampled from a human donor with non-small cell lung cancer that progressed on radiotherapy plus ipilimumab. Some clones in this sample may be carry-over from other donors' samples. This specimen was peripheral blood, taken from a patient treated with radiotherapy plus ipilimumab. J is TRBJ2-5 and V is TRBV7-8, with a weak D call TRBD2 (5 bases). The assigned J gene may be wrong: the sequence end matches TRBJ2-7 better. The CDR3 coding sequence is TGTGCCAGCAGCTACATTGGGAGCTCCTACGAGCAGTACTTC. It codes for CASSYIGSSYEQYF.